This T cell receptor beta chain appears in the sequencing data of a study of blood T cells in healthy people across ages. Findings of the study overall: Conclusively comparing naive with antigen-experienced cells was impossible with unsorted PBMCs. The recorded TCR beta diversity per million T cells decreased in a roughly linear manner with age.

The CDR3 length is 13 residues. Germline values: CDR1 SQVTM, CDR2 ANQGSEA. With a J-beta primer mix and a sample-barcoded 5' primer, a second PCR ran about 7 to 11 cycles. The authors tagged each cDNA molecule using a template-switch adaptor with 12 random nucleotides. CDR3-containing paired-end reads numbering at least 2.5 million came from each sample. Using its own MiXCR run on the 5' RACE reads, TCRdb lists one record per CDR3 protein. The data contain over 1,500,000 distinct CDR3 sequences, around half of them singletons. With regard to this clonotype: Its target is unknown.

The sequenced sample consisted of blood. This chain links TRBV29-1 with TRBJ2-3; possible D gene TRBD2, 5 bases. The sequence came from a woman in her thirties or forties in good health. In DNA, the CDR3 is TGCGGCGCCGAGAGCCGGGGTGCGGATACGCAGTATTTT. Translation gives CGAESRGADTQYF.